The clone carrying this TCR beta chain was picked up a small number of times. Its specificity is not known. Through a sample-barcoded 5' primer and a J-beta primer mix, a second PCR was run for roughly 6 to 12 cycles. TCRdb recomputed calls from the 5' RACE reads with MiXCR, one row per CDR3 protein. Of approximately 800,000 distinct CDR3 sequences in the sample, roughly 25% were seen once. This CDR3 contains 11 residues. The ends were cut back, 6 bases at V and 5 bases at J, with 8 bases in the middle. The germline gives CDR1 SGHRS, CDR2 YFSETQ. These data originate in a study of blood T cells in healthy people across ages. Study results and caveats: TCR beta diversity per million T cells fell roughly linearly with age.

These data are also associated with another study on T cells of mothers and their children. That publication notes: Addition of sample barcodes and 2-4 random nucleotides occurred through the M1S primer of the second PCR.

This TCR came from a boy aged 5-17 years in good health. This rearrangement joins TRBV5-1 to TRBJ1-1; a possible D gene is TRBD1 (5 bases). The sequenced sample was blood. CDR3 sequence (DNA): TGCGCCAGCATGCAGGGTACTGAAGCTTTCTTT. Its translation: CASMQGTEAFF. Based on the CDR3 plus reference TRBV5-1 and TRBJ1-1, the full variable domain is KAGVTQTPRYLIKTRGQQVTLSCSPISGHRSVSWYQQTPGQGLQFLFEYFSETQRNKGNFPGRFSGRQFSNSRSEMNVSTLELGDSALYLCASMQGTEAFFGQGTRLTVV.